The 2 T cell receptor beta chains listed next were all sequenced from one sample in a study of tumor and adjacent non-tumor tissue in lung cancer. The library came from three nested PCR rounds adapted from ARM-PCR protocols. A single record per CDR3 protein comes from TCRdb applying MiXCR to the multiplex PCR reads. The profile covers roughly 74,000 distinct CDR3 sequences, with 76% appearing a single time and roughly 37% taken by the ten largest. RNA was extracted from bulk tissue without any cell sorting. The normal lung tissue was taken more than 3 cm from the tumor edge. The sequencing sample was made of distant non-tumor lung tissue. The origin of the receptors is a man aged 70-80 years with non-small cell lung cancer.

In regard to this clonotype: Germline and junction disagree at one end, which may indicate a read error. This chain uses TRBV7-9 with TRBJ2-1; TRBD2 might be the D (5 bases). This CDR3 spans 15 amino acids. Germline-derived CDR1 and CDR2 are SEHNR and FQNEAQ (reference sequence). The CDR3 region has the DNA TGTGCCAGCAGCCCCTCCGGGGATGGAAACAATGAGCCGTTCTTC. Translated: CASSPSGDGNNEPFF.

Remarks on this clonotype: A much larger clone lies one base from this, so it may be a read error. V and J are TRBV11-2 and TRBJ2-2; D is perhaps TRBD1 (6 bases). The germline V gene encodes CDR1 SGHAT and CDR2 FQNNGV. The CDR3 totals 15 residues. CDR3 residues: CASRNRDLVAGELLF. In DNA, the CDR3 is TGTGCCAGCAGGAACAGGGACCTAGTGGCCGGGGAGCTGCTTTTT.